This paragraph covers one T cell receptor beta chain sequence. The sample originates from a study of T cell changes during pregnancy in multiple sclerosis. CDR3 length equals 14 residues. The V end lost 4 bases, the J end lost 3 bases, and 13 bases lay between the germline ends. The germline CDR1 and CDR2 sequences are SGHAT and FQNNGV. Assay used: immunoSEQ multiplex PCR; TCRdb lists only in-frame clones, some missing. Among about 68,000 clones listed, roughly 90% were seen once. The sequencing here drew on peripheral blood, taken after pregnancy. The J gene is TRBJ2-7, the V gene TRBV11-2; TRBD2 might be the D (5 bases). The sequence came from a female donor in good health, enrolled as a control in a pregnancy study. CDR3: CASSSIPRGYEQYF. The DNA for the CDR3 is TGTGCCAGCAGCTCAATACCACGGGGCTACGAGCAGTACTTC.